The clone carrying this TCR beta chain showed up many times. Antigen: not known. These gene names are mouse names. This record belongs to a study of CD8+ T cells in alopecia areata. About the research overall: Those receiving the skin were approximately 7-11-week-old female C3H/HeJ mice, whose grafts came from approximately 6-12-month-old C3H/HeJ donors with spontaneous alopecia.

Study observations and caveats: Relative to mice, TCR sharing across patients was less clear, a difference possibly HLA-related. Sequence data from scalp samples additionally include resident alphabeta T cells of normal skin.

cDNA serving as the sequencing template came from extracted, reverse transcribed RNA. Produced via immunoSEQ multiplex PCR; TCRdb's table is partial and in-frame only. The sample shows about 6,000 clones, none of them appearing just once. The pooled cutaneous lymph node cells were sorted using several markers (CD4, CD8alpha, NKG2D, NKG2ACE and others). This TCR was recovered from a C3H/HeJ mouse with alopecia areata. The mouse line has the MHC haplotype H2-k. The sample was CD8+ T cells sorted from a lymph node.

CDR3 bases read: TGCACCTGCAGTGCGAAGAAGACAGGGTCTAGTCAAAAC. Translation gives CTCSAKKTGSSQN. The complete CDR3 reads CTCSAKKTGSSQNTLYF. V and J are TRBV1 and TRBJ2-4; TRBD1 agrees at 7 bases. The observed sequence ends 4 residues before the CDR3 terminus, with the missing tail filled in from the germline J gene. Germline V gene lookup returns CDR1 NSQYPW and CDR2 LRSPGD (reference sequence). Trimming at V came to 3 bases and at J to 0 bases, leaving 9 bases not matched to a gene. The CDR3 length is 17 residues.